Each of the 30 T cell receptor beta chains below was sequenced from the same sample in a study of shared clonotypes between healthy human individuals. Measured with immunoSEQ multiplex PCR; TCRdb has only the in-frame clones, and not every one. This sample has over a million clones, with roughly 95% found just once. The specimen was naive CD4+ T cells sorted from blood. Subset specified: CD45RA+ positively selected. The receptors come from a man aged 30-40 years in good health.

The chain has TRBV7-8 and TRBJ2-5; D could derive from TRBD1 or TRBD2 (5 bases each). The V end was cut by 5 bases, the J end by 1 base, with 8 bases between. This CDR3 has 13 residues. In germline, CDR1 is SGHVS, CDR2 FQNEAQ. The CDR3 region is CASSPGPQETQYF. CDR3 in DNA: TGTGCCAGCAGCCCGGGACCCCAAGAGACCCAGTACTTC. Drawing the rest from reference TRBV7-8 and TRBJ2-5, the complete variable domain is GAGVSQSPRYKVAKRGQDVALRCDPISGHVSLFWYQQALGQGPEFLTYFQNEAQLDKSGLPSDRFFAERPEGSVSTLKIQRTQQEDSAVYLCASSPGPQETQYFGPGTRLLVL.

This clone occurred once. The gene calls are TRBV19 and TRBJ1-5, with D uncertain. The germline gives CDR1 LNHDA, CDR2 SQIVND (reference sequence). V was pared by 3 bases and J by 2 bases, with 11 bases between. The CDR3 runs 15 residues. This CDR3 is CASSIPGDGNQPQHF. The CDR3 DNA reads as TGTGCCAGTAGTATCCCAGGAGACGGCAATCAGCCCCAGCATTTT.

The CDR3 bases are TGTGCCAGCAGCGTAGGGGGTAGCGGGAGGGGTGAGCAGTTCTTC. It encodes CASSVGGSGRGEQFF. This chain links TRBV9 with TRBJ2-1, with 11 positions matching TRBD2. Trimming at V came to 0 bases and at J to 9 bases, leaving 5 bases not matched to a gene. This CDR3 is built from 15 residues. The germline CDR1 and CDR2 sequences are SGDLS and YYNGEE.

The CDR3, as DNA: TGTGCCAGCAGCGGGGGATATAGCAATCAGCCCCAGCATTTT. As protein: CASSGGYSNQPQHF. This chain joins TRBV5-6 and TRBJ1-5; D possibly corresponds to TRBD1 (5 bases). This CDR3 is 14 amino acids long. Looked up from germline, CDR1 is SGHDT and CDR2 is YYEEEE. V was clipped by 4 bases and J by 0 bases, with 8 bases between them.

The rearrangement joins TRBV10-1 to TRBJ2-1, with 9 bases matching TRBD2. The J segment lost 6 bases and the V segment lost 0 bases, leaving 3 bases of the junction unmatched. Per the germline V gene, CDR1 is WNHNN and CDR2 is SYGVQD (reference sequence). This CDR3 has 15 amino acids. CDR3 DNA: TGCGCCAGCAGTGAGTCAAGCGGGAGGCTCAATGAGCAGTTCTTC. Amino acid sequence: CASSESSGRLNEQFF.

The chain couples TRBV2 to TRBJ1-5, with D perhaps matching TRBD1 (6 bases). The V end lost 4 bases, the J end lost 4 bases, and 14 bases lay between the germline ends. Germline loops: CDR1 SNHLY, CDR2 FYNNEI. The CDR3 runs to 15 residues. The CDR3 DNA reads as TGTGCCAGCAGTGCGGGGCCGGACAGAAATCAGCCCCAGCATTTT. Amino acids: CASSAGPDRNQPQHF.

The J gene is TRBJ2-6, the V gene TRBV11-1, with a possible D match to TRBD1 (6 bases). The germline V gene has CDR1 SGHAT and CDR2 FQDESV (reference sequence). V shed 1 base and J shed 2 bases, with 12 bases lying between them. This CDR3 is built from 17 residues. The CDR3 loop is CASSLGPKGAGANVLTF. The CDR3 DNA follows: TGTGCCAGCAGCTTAGGCCCAAAGGGGGCTGGGGCCAACGTCCTGACTTTC.

The J gene is TRBJ2-3, the V gene TRBV5-1, with D unresolved. The V end lost 2 bases, the J end lost 0 bases, and 10 bases lay between the germline ends. CDR3 size: 15 residues. In germline, CDR1 is SGHRS, CDR2 YFSETQ. The CDR3 is CASSFGHSSTDTQYF. CDR3 nucleotides: TGCGCCAGCAGCTTCGGCCACTCTAGCACAGATACGCAGTATTTT.

This sequence joins TRBV5-5 and TRBJ2-3; D ambiguous. This CDR3 is built from 15 residues. The ends were cut back, 1 base at V and 0 bases at J, with 9 bases in the middle. From germline, CDR1 is SGHKS and CDR2 YYEKEE (reference sequence). The CDR3 bases are TGTGCCAGCAGCTTGTACTCGGCCAGCACAGATACGCAGTATTTT. Its translation: CASSLYSASTDTQYF.

The genes are TRBV5-1 and TRBJ2-1, with 13 bases identical to TRBD2. The CDR3 loop spans 16 amino acids. V lost 2 bases and J lost 7; bases outside the gene matches: 6. Germline values: CDR1 SGHRS, CDR2 YFSETQ. CDR3 amino acids: CASSLGLAGVENEQFF. The CDR3 coding sequence is TGCGCCAGCAGCTTAGGACTAGCGGGAGTTGAAAATGAGCAGTTCTTC. Together with reference TRBV5-1 and TRBJ2-1, the CDR3 gives the full variable domain: KAGVTQTPRYLIKTRGQQVTLSCSPISGHRSVSWYQQTPGQGLQFLFEYFSETQRNKGNFPGRFSGRQFSNSRSEMNVSTLELGDSALYLCASSLGLAGVENEQFFGPGTRLTVL.

The rearrangement uses TRBV7-9 and TRBJ2-1, with TRBD1 matching 9 bases. The CDR3 has 14 residues. The germline V gene has CDR1 SEHNR and CDR2 FQNEAQ (reference sequence). V lost 5 bases and J lost 4; bases outside the gene matches: 3. CDR3 bases: TGTGCCAGCAGCACCGGACAGGGGTACAATGAGCAGTTCTTC. It encodes CASSTGQGYNEQFF. The entire variable domain, with the rest obtained from reference TRBV7-9 and TRBJ2-1, is as follows: DTGVSQNPRHKITKRGQNVTFRCDPISEHNRLYWYRQTLGQGPEFLTYFQNEAQLEKSRLLSDRFSAERPKGSFSTLEIQRTEQGDSAMYLCASSTGQGYNEQFFGPGTRLTVL.

The V call is TRBV14, the J call TRBJ1-1; tentatively, D is TRBD1 (6 bases). Trimming left V 3 bases short and J 0 bases short, with 11 bases between. The germline CDR1 and CDR2 sequences are SGHDN and FVKESK. CDR3 length equals 15 residues. The DNA for the CDR3 is TGTGCCAGCAGCCACCTGACAGGAGTGAACACTGAAGCTTTCTTT. It is translated as CASSHLTGVNTEAFF.

The chain has TRBV10-3 and TRBJ1-5, with 9 nucleotides matching TRBD1. This CDR3 is built from 14 residues. V was clipped by 6 bases and J by 2 bases; unmatched bases: 2. The germline CDR1 and CDR2 sequences are ENHRY and SYGVKD. The CDR3 loop is CAIRDRGGNQPQHF. The DNA of the CDR3 is TGTGCCATCAGGGACAGGGGTGGCAATCAGCCCCAGCATTTT.

The chain is built from TRBV5-1 and TRBJ2-1; D unresolved. The length of the CDR3 is 15 residues. The V and J ends lost 0 bases and 0 bases respectively, with 7 bases between them. CDR1 and CDR2 from the germline V gene are SGHRS and YFSETQ. In DNA form, the CDR3 reads TGCGCCAGCAGCTTGGAGGACGACTCCTACAATGAGCAGTTCTTC. Translated, it gives CASSLEDDSYNEQFF.

The chain employs TRBV4-1 and TRBJ2-3, with D unclear. The CDR3 spans 15 residues. Trimming shortened V by 1 base and J by 2 bases, and 10 bases separated the two germline ends. From germline, CDR1 is MGHRA and CDR2 YSYEKL. CDR3 bases: TGCGCCAGCAGCCAAGGTCTAAAAACCACAGATACGCAGTATTTT. Protein sequence: CASSQGLKTTDTQYF.

The rearrangement links TRBV6-1 to TRBJ2-2, with 11 bases fitting TRBD1. The germline gives CDR1 MNHNS, CDR2 SASEGT. This CDR3 spans 14 amino acids. With V trimmed by 6 bases and J by 3 bases, 0 bases remained unmatched. The CDR3 loop reads CASRGQGDTGELFF. Written as DNA, the CDR3 is TGTGCCAGCAGGGGACAGGGGGACACCGGGGAGCTGTTTTTT.

The chain links TRBV21-1 to TRBJ2-2; TRBD1 is taken as the D call from the table, unchecked against the DNA. TRBV21-1 is flagged as a pseudogene. This CDR3 has 20 residues. The CDR3 is CASSNLRQGGGPPNTGELFF. In DNA, the CDR3 is TGTGCCAGCAGCAATTTGAGACAGGGTGGGGGGCCCCCCAACACCGGGGAGCTGTTTTTT.

This chain links TRBV29-1 with TRBJ1-1; D gene uncertain. The V and J ends lost 4 bases and 5 bases respectively, with 11 bases between them. CDR1 and CDR2 (germline): SQVTM, ANQGSEA. The CDR3 is made up of 12 amino acids. The CDR3, as DNA: TGCAGCGTTGGTAGGGAAGGAACTGAAGCTTTCTTT. Translating it yields CSVGREGTEAFF.

This clone was seen a few times. The rearrangement links TRBV18 to TRBJ1-2; the match to TRBD1 covers 10 bases. J was trimmed by 7 bases and V by 5 bases; bases with no gene match: 10. The germline gives CDR1 KGHSH, CDR2 LQKENI. CDR3 size: 15 residues. The CDR3 sequence is CASSSPGQGYLGYTF. CDR3 nucleotides: TGTGCCAGCTCATCCCCGGGACAGGGGTATCTTGGCTACACCTTC.

The gene calls are TRBV11-2 and TRBJ2-7; TRBD1 might be the D (6 bases). The CDR3 totals 17 residues. V dropped 5 bases and J dropped 0 bases, with 20 bases sitting between them. Germline assignment: CDR1 SGHAT and CDR2 FQNNGV. In DNA, the CDR3 is TGTGCCAGCAGCCTCCGGAGAGAGGACAGATTCTCCTACGAGCAGTACTTC. Translating gives CASSLRREDRFSYEQYF.

The rearrangement uses TRBV7-9 and TRBJ2-3; 7 nucleotides line up with TRBD2. The CDR3 is 16 amino acids. V lost 0 bases and J lost 1; bases outside the gene matches: 4. Germline CDR1 SEHNR, CDR2 FQNEAQ (reference sequence). The CDR3 DNA reads TGTGCCAGCAGCTTAGCCCCGGGAGGTGGCACAGATACGCAGTATTTT. It encodes CASSLAPGGGTDTQYF.

The chain has TRBV28 and TRBJ2-7, with D perhaps matching TRBD2 (6 bases). The CDR3 runs to 13 residues. Germline V lookup: CDR1 MDHEN, CDR2 SYDVKM. V was shortened by 9 bases and J by 4 bases, with 16 bases between the two germline ends. The DNA for the CDR3 is TGTGCCAGTATCAAGGAGGGGTGGTACGAGCAGTACTTC. This codes for CASIKEGWYEQYF.

CDR3 sequence reads: CASSGISGTGELFF. CDR3 DNA sequence: TGTGCCAGCAGCGGAATTTCGGGCACCGGGGAGCTGTTTTTT. The chain has TRBV2 and TRBJ2-2; D not resolved. CDR1 SNHLY and CDR2 FYNNEI come from the germline V gene. This CDR3 comprises 14 residues. V lost 6 bases and J 4 bases, leaving 12 bases between the germline ends.

This clone was observed a single time. This chain connects TRBV11-2 to TRBJ2-3; the D is unclear. The CDR3 loop spans 14 amino acids. Per germline, CDR1 SGHAT and CDR2 FQNNGV. V was clipped by 1 base and J by 2 bases, with 7 bases between them. CDR3 residues: CASSLAPNTDTQYF. The CDR3 coding sequence is TGTGCCAGCAGCTTAGCCCCAAACACAGATACGCAGTATTTT.

This sequence joins TRBV21-1 and TRBJ2-1; the table assigns TRBD1, which was not confirmed against the DNA. TRBV21-1 is shown as a pseudogene. The length of the CDR3 is 15 residues. The CDR3 region has the DNA TGTGCCAGCAGCAAAGAACGGGACAAGGGCAATGAGCAGTTCTTC. It encodes CASSKERDKGNEQFF.

The V and J genes are TRBV7-2 and TRBJ2-3; D possibly matches TRBD1 or TRBD2 (5 bases each). The CDR3 loop spans 14 amino acids. Germline CDR1 is SGHTA and CDR2 is FQGNSA. Trimming removed 7 bases from V and 5 bases from J, with 16 bases in between. The CDR3 DNA is TGTGCCAGCACTCGCGCGCTGGGGGAAGATACGCAGTATTTT. This sequence encodes CASTRALGEDTQYF.

This rearrangement joins TRBV18 to TRBJ2-7; 7 nucleotides align to TRBD1. From germline, CDR1 is KGHSH and CDR2 LQKENI. The V segment lost 6 bases and the J segment 3 bases; nucleotides outside the gene matches: 5. This CDR3 spans 13 amino acids. CDR3 in DNA: TGTGCCAGCTCGTCGACAGGGAACTACGAGCAGTACTTC. Its translation: CASSSTGNYEQYF.

The J gene is TRBJ1-2, the V gene TRBV10-2; unclear D gene. Trimming removed 3 bases at V and 2 bases at J, with 10 bases between. Germline-derived CDR1 and CDR2 are WSHSY and SAAADI. The CDR3 runs 14 residues. CDR3 DNA: TGCGCCAGCAGTGAACAGCTTGGAAACTATGGCTACACCTTC. Translated: CASSEQLGNYGYTF.

The chain joins TRBV14 to TRBJ2-7, with D unclear. Germline CDR1 SGHDN, CDR2 FVKESK. Deletions cut 1 base from V and 6 bases from J, with 10 bases between. This CDR3 comprises 13 residues. The CDR3: CASSQVITTEQYF. The CDR3 DNA sequence: TGTGCCAGCAGCCAAGTCATAACTACCGAGCAGTACTTC.

The chain carries TRBV19 and TRBJ1-5; a possible D gene is TRBD1 (6 bases). CDR3 length: 19 residues. Germline assignment: CDR1 LNHDA and CDR2 SQIVND (reference sequence). V was shortened by 7 bases and J by 4 bases, with 29 bases between the two germline ends. CDR3 in DNA: TGTGCCAGTACCCCCAATCCCGGACAGCCCCGCACTGGGAATCAGCCCCAGCATTTT. Its translation is CASTPNPGQPRTGNQPQHF. The full variable domain, rest sourced from reference TRBV19 and TRBJ1-5, is DGGITQSPKYLFRKEGQNVTLSCEQNLNHDAMYWYRQDPGQGLRLIYYSQIVNDFQKGDIAEGYSVSREKKESFPLTVTSAQKNPTAFYLCASTPNPGQPRTGNQPQHFGDGTRLSIL.